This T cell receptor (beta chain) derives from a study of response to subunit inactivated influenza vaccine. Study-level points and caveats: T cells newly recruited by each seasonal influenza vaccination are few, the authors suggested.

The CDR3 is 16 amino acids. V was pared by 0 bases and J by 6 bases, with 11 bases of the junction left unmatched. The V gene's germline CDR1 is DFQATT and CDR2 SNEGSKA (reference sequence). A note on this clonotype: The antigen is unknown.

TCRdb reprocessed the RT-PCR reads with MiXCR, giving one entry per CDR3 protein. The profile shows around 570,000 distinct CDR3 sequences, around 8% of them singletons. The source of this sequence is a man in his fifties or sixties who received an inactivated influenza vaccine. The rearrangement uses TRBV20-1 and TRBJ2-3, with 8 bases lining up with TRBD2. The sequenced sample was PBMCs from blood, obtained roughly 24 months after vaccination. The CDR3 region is CSARDAGTRGPDTQYF. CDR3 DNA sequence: TGCAGTGCTAGAGATGCCGGGACTAGAGGCCCCGATACGCAGTATTTT.